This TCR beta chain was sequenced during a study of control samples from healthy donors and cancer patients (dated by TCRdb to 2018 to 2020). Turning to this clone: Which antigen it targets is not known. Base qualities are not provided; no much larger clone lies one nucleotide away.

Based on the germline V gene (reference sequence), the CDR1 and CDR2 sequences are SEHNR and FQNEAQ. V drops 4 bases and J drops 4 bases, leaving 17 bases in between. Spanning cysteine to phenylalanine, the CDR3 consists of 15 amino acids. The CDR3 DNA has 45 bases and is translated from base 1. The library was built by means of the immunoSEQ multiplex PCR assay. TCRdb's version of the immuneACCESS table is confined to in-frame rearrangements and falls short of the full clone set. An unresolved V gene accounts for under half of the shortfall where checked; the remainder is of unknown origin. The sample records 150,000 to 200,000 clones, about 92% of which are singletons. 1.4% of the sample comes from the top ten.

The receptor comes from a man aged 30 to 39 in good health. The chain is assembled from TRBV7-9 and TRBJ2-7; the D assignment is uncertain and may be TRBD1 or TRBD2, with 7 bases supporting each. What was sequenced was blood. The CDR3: CASSSAGTARYEQYF. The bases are TGTGCCAGCAGCTCAGCGGGGACAGCGAGATACGAGCAGTACTTC.